This T cell receptor beta chain is drawn from a study of blood T cell repertoires in COVID-19. Patients of the Seattle cohort, enrolled during active infection, were followed longitudinally. Germline V gene sequence: CDR1 SNHLY, CDR2 FYNNEI. Trimming left V 3 bases short and J 0 bases short, with 8 bases between. The length of the CDR3 is 15 residues. Here immunoSEQ multiplex PCR was the method, and the copy in TCRdb shows in-frame clones only, minus some. The table has 200,000 to 250,000 clones, about nine tenths seen once. This clone was observed once. The TCR sequence derives from a man aged 30 to 39 with COVID-19, enrolled during active disease. This chain connects TRBV2 to TRBJ2-2; a weak D match, TRBD2 (6 bases). Sequenced sample: peripheral blood. The CDR3, as DNA: TGTGCCAGCAGTGACGGGGGATCGAACACCGGGGAGCTGTTTTTT. This translates into CASSDGGSNTGELFF.